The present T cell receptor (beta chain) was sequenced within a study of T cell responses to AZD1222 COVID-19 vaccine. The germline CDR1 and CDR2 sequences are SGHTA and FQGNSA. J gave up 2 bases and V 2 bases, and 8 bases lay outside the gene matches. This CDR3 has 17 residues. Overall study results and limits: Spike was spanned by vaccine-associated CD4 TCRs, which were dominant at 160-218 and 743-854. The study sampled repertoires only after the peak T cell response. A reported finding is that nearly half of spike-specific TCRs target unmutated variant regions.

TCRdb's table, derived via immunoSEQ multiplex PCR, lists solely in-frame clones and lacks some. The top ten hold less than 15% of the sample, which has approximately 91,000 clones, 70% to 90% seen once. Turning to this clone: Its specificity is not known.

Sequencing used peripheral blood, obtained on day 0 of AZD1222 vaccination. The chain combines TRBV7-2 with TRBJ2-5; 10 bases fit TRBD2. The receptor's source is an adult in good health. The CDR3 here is CASSLIPSGGNQETQYF. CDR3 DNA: TGTGCCAGCAGCTTAATTCCTAGCGGGGGTAATCAAGAGACCCAGTACTTC.